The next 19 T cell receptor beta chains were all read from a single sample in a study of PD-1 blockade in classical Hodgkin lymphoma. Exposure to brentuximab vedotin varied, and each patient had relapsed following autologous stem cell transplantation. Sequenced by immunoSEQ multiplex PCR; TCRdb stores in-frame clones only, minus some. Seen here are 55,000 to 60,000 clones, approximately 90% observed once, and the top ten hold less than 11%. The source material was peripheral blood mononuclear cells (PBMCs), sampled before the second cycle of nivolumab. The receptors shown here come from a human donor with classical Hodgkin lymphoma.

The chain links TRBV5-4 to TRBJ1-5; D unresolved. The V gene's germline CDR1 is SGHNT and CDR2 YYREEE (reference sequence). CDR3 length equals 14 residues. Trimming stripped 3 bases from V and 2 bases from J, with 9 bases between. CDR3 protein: CASSSGAGNQPQHF. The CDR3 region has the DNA TGTGCCAGCAGCTCGGGAGCGGGCAATCAGCCCCAGCATTTT.

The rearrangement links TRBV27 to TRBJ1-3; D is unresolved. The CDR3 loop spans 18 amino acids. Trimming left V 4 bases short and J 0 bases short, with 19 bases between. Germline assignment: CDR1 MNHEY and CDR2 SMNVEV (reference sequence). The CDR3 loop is CASSSLGQVDFSGNTIYF. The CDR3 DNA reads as TGTGCCAGCAGTTCCCTGGGTCAGGTTGATTTCTCTGGAAACACCATATATTTT.

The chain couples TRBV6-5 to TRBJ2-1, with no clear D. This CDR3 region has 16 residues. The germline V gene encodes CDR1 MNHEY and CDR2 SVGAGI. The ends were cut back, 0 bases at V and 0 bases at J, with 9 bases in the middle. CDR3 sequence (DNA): TGTGCCAGCAGTTACTCATGGGGAAGCTCCTACAATGAGCAGTTCTTC. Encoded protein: CASSYSWGSSYNEQFF.

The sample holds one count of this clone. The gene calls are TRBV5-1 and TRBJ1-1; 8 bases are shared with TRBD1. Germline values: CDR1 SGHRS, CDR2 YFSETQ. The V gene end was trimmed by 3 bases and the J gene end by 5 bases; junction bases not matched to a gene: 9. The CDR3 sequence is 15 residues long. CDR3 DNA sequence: TGCGCCAGCAGCTGGGCAGGGGGCGTTGGGACTGAAGCTTTCTTT. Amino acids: CASSWAGGVGTEAFF.

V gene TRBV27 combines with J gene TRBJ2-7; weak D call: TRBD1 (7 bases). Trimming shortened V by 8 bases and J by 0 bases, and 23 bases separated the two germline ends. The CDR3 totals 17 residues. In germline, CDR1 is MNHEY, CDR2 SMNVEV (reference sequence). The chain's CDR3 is CASAIRRDSVISYEQYF. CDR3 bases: TGTGCCAGCGCGATTCGGAGGGACAGCGTAATCTCCTACGAGCAGTACTTC.

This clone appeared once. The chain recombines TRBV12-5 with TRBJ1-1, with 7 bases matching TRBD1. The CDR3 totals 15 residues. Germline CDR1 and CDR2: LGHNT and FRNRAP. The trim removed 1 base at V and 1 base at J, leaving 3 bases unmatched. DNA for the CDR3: TGTGCTAGTGGTTTGGGACAGGGAAGGAACACTGAAGCTTTCTTT. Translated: CASGLGQGRNTEAFF.

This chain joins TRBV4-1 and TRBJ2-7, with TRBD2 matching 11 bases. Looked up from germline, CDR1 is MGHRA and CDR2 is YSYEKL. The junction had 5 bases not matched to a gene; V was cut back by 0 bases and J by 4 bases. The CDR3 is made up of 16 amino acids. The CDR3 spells CASSQDLASGRYEQYF. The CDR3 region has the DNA TGCGCCAGCAGCCAAGATTTGGCTAGCGGGAGGTACGAGCAGTACTTC.

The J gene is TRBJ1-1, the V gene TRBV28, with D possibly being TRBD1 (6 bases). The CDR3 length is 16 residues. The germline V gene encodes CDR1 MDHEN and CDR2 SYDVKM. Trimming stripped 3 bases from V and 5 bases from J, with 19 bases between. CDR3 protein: CASSFLSPLQGTEAFF. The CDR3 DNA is TGTGCCAGCAGTTTCCTTTCCCCTCTCCAGGGGACTGAAGCTTTCTTT.

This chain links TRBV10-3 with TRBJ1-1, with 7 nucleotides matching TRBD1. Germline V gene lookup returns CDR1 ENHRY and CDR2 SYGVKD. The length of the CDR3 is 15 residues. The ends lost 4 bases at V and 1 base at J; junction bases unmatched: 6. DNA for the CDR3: TGTGCCATCAGTGCCACACAGGGGCCGAACACTGAAGCTTTCTTT. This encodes CAISATQGPNTEAFF.

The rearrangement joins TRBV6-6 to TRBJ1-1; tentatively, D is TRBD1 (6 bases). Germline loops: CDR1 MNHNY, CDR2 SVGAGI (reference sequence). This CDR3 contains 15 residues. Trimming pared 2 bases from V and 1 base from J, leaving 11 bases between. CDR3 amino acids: CASSYRGGSNTEAFF. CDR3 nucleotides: TGTGCCAGCAGTTACAGGGGGGGTTCGAACACTGAAGCTTTCTTT.

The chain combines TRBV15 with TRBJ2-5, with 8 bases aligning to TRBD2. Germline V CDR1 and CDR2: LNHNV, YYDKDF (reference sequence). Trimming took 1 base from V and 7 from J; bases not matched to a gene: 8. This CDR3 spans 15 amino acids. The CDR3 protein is CATSRVGLVDGTQYF. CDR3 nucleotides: TGTGCCACCAGCAGAGTGGGACTAGTTGATGGGACCCAGTACTTC.

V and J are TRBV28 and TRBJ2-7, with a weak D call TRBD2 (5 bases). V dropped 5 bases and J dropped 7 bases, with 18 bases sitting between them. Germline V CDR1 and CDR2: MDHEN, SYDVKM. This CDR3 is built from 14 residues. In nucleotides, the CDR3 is TGTGCCAGCAGTCCACTAGGCAACTCGCGGGAGCAGTACTTC. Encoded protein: CASSPLGNSREQYF.

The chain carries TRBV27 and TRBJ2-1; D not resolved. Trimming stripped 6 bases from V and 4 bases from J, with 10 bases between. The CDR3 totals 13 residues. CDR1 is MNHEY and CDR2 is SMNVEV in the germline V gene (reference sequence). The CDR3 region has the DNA TGTGCCAGCAGGGGCTTACCTTACAATGAGCAGTTCTTC. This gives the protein CASRGLPYNEQFF.

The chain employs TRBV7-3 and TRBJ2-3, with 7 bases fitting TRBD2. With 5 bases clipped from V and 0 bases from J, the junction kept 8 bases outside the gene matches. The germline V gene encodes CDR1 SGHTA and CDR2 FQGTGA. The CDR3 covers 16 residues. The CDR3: CASSPSAGTSTDTQYF. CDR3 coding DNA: TGTGCCAGCAGCCCCTCAGCGGGGACGAGCACAGATACGCAGTATTTT.

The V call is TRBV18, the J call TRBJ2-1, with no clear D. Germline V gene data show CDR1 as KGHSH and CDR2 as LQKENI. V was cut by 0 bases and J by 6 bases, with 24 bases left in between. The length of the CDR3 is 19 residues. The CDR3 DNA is TGTGCCAGCTCACCACCTCTCTTTCTCAGCCCGAGGTTTATCAATGAGCAGTTCTTC. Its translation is CASSPPLFLSPRFINEQFF.

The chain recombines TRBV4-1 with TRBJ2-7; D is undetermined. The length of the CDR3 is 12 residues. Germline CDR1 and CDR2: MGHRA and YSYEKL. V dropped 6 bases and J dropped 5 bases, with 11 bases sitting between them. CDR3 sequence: CASRSPGNEQYF. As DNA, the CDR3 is TGCGCCAGCAGGTCACCAGGAAACGAGCAGTACTTC.

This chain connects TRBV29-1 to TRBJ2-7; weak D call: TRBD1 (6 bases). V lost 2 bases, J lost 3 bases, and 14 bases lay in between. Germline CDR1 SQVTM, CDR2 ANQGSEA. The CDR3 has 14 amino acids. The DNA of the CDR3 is TGCAGCGTTGAATTATCCCCGACAGGCTACGAGCAGTACTTC. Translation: CSVELSPTGYEQYF.

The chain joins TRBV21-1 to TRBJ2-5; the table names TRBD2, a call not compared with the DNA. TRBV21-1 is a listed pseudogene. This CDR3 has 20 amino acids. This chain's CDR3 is CASSKGSGLAGEFAQETQYF. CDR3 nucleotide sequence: TGTGCCAGCAGCAAAGGTTCAGGACTAGCGGGAGAATTTGCCCAAGAGACCCAGTACTTC.

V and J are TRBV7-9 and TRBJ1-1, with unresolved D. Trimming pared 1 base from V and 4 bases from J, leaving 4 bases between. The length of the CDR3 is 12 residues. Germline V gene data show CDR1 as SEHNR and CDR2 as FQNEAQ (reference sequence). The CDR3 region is CASSLEATEAFF. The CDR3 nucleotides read TGTGCCAGCAGCTTAGAGGCCACTGAAGCTTTCTTT. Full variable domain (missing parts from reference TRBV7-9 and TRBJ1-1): DTGVSQNPRHKITKRGQNVTFRCDPISEHNRLYWYRQTLGQGPEFLTYFQNEAQLEKSRLLSDRFSAERPKGSFSTLEIQRTEQGDSAMYLCASSLEATEAFFGQGTRLTVV.